The 30 T cell receptor beta chains below come from one sample, sequenced in a study of cytomegalovirus exposure and HLA in healthy donors. The PCR had 60 Vbeta and 13 Jbeta primers. Clones were read by immunoSEQ multiplex PCR, and TCRdb kept only the in-frame ones, dropping some. Here the sample spans about 130,000 clones, approximately 75% being singletons. Sequencing used PBMCs. These receptors came from a woman in her thirties or forties in good health and CMV-seropositive.

The chain carries TRBV6-5 and TRBJ2-7; D gene ambiguous. V was trimmed by 6 bases and J by 3 bases, leaving 15 bases between them. The CDR3 loop spans 14 amino acids. Germline-derived CDR1 and CDR2 are MNHEY and SVGAGI. CDR3 DNA: TGTGCCAGCAGCTCACCCCGGAGTAACTACGAGCAGTACTTC. It is translated as CASSSPRSNYEQYF.

The DNA for the CDR3 is TGTGCCACCAGCAGAGGGGGGACAGGGGTCCGGCAGCCCCAGCATTTT. Translation: CATSRGGTGVRQPQHF. The genes are TRBV15 and TRBJ1-5; TRBD1 matches 10 bases. With V trimmed by 1 base and J by 7 bases, 7 bases remained unmatched. CDR1 is LNHNV, CDR2 YYDKDF, per germline (reference sequence). The CDR3 sequence is 16 residues long.

The chain recombines TRBV6-1 with TRBJ1-3; D gene ambiguous. Trimming pared 2 bases from V and 8 bases from J, leaving 10 bases between. This CDR3 has 13 amino acids. Germline CDR1 is MNHNS and CDR2 is SASEGT. The CDR3 loop reads CASSEPGLDTIYF. CDR3 sequence (DNA): TGTGCCAGCAGTGAACCAGGATTGGACACCATATATTTT.

The rearrangement uses TRBV2 and TRBJ2-1; D is uncertain. Germline V CDR1 and CDR2: SNHLY, FYNNEI. V lost 6 bases and J 2 bases, leaving 14 bases between the germline ends. CDR3 length: 15 residues. The CDR3 reads CASRAQTITYNEQFF. The CDR3 DNA is TGTGCCAGCAGGGCGCAGACAATTACCTACAATGAGCAGTTCTTC.

The chain links TRBV7-2 to TRBJ1-1, with D possibly matching TRBD1 (6 bases). CDR3 length: 16 residues. CDR1 and CDR2 (germline): SGHTA, FQGNSA. Trimming stripped 0 bases from V and 1 base from J, with 12 bases between. The CDR3 DNA reads TGTGCCAGCAGCTTAGCAACAGGGACAAGGAACACTGAAGCTTTCTTT. It specifies CASSLATGTRNTEAFF.

This chain connects TRBV14 to TRBJ2-7, with a possible D match to TRBD1 (6 bases). The length of the CDR3 is 16 residues. Per germline, CDR1 SGHDN and CDR2 FVKESK. Trimming pared 1 base from V and 4 bases from J, leaving 17 bases between. This chain's CDR3 is CASSQALGARGYEQYF. The CDR3 DNA reads TGTGCCAGCAGCCAAGCTTTGGGGGCCCGAGGGTACGAGCAGTACTTC.

This clone was found once. The rearrangement links TRBV6-5 to TRBJ2-7, with D possibly being TRBD2 (5 bases). Germline assignment: CDR1 MNHEY and CDR2 SVGAGI. The V end was cut by 4 bases, the J end by 5 bases, with 18 bases between. The length of the CDR3 is 15 residues. This CDR3 reads CASSWRASRFDEQYF. In DNA, the CDR3 is TGTGCCAGCAGTTGGCGGGCCTCTCGGTTTGACGAGCAGTACTTC.

This clone was seen a handful of times. V gene TRBV5-4 combines with J gene TRBJ2-1; 10 nucleotides line up with TRBD2. This CDR3 is 15 amino acids long. The germline gives CDR1 SGHNT, CDR2 YYREEE (reference sequence). After removal of 3 bases from V and 7 bases from J, the junction contained 7 bases not matched to a gene. The CDR3 protein is CASSWSGGAGNEQFF. Written as DNA, the CDR3 is TGTGCCAGCAGCTGGAGCGGGGGGGCAGGAAATGAGCAGTTCTTC. Full variable domain (remainder filled in from reference TRBV5-4 and TRBJ2-1): ETGVTQSPTHLIKTRGQQVTLRCSSQSGHNTVSWYQQALGQGPQFIFQYYREEENGRGNFPPRFSGLQFPNYSSELNVNALELDDSALYLCASSWSGGAGNEQFFGPGTRLTVL.

The chain has TRBV11-2 and TRBJ2-3; 8 bases are a match to TRBD2. V was clipped by 4 bases and J by 1 base; unmatched bases: 7. CDR1 is SGHAT and CDR2 is FQNNGV in the germline V gene. There are 16 residues in the CDR3. CDR3: CASSSSPGGRTDTQYF. DNA for the CDR3: TGTGCCAGCAGCTCCTCGCCGGGAGGGCGCACAGATACGCAGTATTTT.

The chain is built from TRBV2 and TRBJ1-6; D remains ambiguous. V was trimmed by 6 bases and J by 8 bases, leaving 11 bases between them. The germline V gene encodes CDR1 SNHLY and CDR2 FYNNEI. The CDR3 is 13 residues long. The CDR3 loop is CASSSGLDSPLHF. DNA of the CDR3: TGTGCCAGCAGCTCAGGCCTCGATTCACCCCTCCACTTT.

The chain carries TRBV10-3 and TRBJ2-1, with 11 nucleotides matching TRBD2. This CDR3 is 16 amino acids long. CDR1 ENHRY and CDR2 SYGVKD come from the germline V gene. The V and J ends lost 4 bases and 6 bases, in that order; junction bases with no gene match: 8. The CDR3 region is CAISVVLAGAGNEQFF. Written as DNA, the CDR3 is TGTGCCATCAGTGTCGTACTAGCGGGAGCGGGCAATGAGCAGTTCTTC.

This chain joins TRBV5-1 and TRBJ2-2; 12 nucleotides match TRBD2. Losses at the gene ends were 5 bases for V and 7 bases for J; bases not matched to a gene: 9. Germline-derived CDR1 and CDR2 are SGHRS and YFSETQ. The CDR3 contains 16 residues. The CDR3 nucleotides are TGCGCCAGCAGTCCGCTAGCGGGAGGGCCAGACGGGGAGCTGTTTTTT. Protein product: CASSPLAGGPDGELFF.

J is TRBJ1-2 and V is TRBV4-1; TRBD1 aligns across 8 bases. This CDR3 contains 13 residues. J gave up 8 bases and V 2 bases, and 4 bases lay outside the gene matches. The germline CDR1 and CDR2 sequences are MGHRA and YSYEKL. CDR3 DNA: TGCGCCAGCAGCCAATCGGACAGGGAAGGCTACACCTTC. It translates to CASSQSDREGYTF.

This clone was picked up a small number of times. One junction end disagrees with the germline gene, perhaps due to a read error. This chain links TRBV7-9 with TRBJ1-1, with 7 bases identical to TRBD1. The germline CDR1 and CDR2 sequences are SEHNR and FQNEAQ (reference sequence). CDR3 length equals 13 residues. The CDR3 protein is CSSSLGPGGEAFF. Here the CDR3 DNA reads TGTTCCAGCAGCTTAGGGCCAGGGGGTGAAGCTTTCTTT.

This chain connects TRBV7-9 to TRBJ2-3; 8 bases are shared with TRBD1. Unmatched junction bases numbered 9, after V lost 1 base and J lost 9 bases. Looked up from germline, CDR1 is SEHNR and CDR2 is FQNEAQ (reference sequence). CDR3 length: 15 residues. This chain's CDR3 is CASSLVRQGIDTQYF. In DNA form, the CDR3 reads TGTGCCAGCAGCTTAGTACGACAGGGGATTGACACGCAGTATTTT.

The V and J genes are TRBV18 and TRBJ2-1; D is ambiguous. Looked up from germline, CDR1 is KGHSH and CDR2 is LQKENI. The V and J ends lost 2 bases and 6 bases respectively, with 5 bases between them. This CDR3 contains 12 residues. As DNA, the CDR3 is TGTGCCAGCTCACCAGATAGCAATGAGCAGTTCTTC. This sequence encodes CASSPDSNEQFF.

CDR3 bases: TGTGCCAGCAGTTTCCAGGGGTGCGGGCAGTTCTTC. Translated: CASSFQGCGQFF. The V gene is TRBV27, the J gene TRBJ2-1; TRBD1 is a possible D gene (6 bases). V was clipped by 3 bases and J by 12 bases, with 12 bases between them. Looked up from germline, CDR1 is MNHEY and CDR2 is SMNVEV (reference sequence). CDR3 length: 12 residues.

The gene calls are TRBV28 and TRBJ2-7; D is unclear. The germline V and J ends were trimmed by 7 bases and 0 bases, with 19 bases remaining between them. CDR1 is MDHEN, CDR2 SYDVKM, per germline. The CDR3 sequence is 16 residues long. CDR3 in DNA: TGTGCCAGCAACTCCCCCCTGGGCATTACCTCCTACGAGCAGTACTTC. It translates to CASNSPLGITSYEQYF. Complete variable domain (other parts from reference TRBV28 and TRBJ2-7): DVKVTQSSRYLVKRTGEKVFLECVQDMDHENMFWYRQDPGLGLRLIYFSYDVKMKEKGDIPEGYSVSREKKERFSLILESASTNQTSMYLCASNSPLGITSYEQYFGPGTRLTVT.

The rearrangement joins TRBV18 to TRBJ2-2; no clear D. The V gene lost 2 bases and the J gene lost 1 base, with 5 bases spanning the gap. The germline gives CDR1 KGHSH, CDR2 LQKENI. This CDR3 contains 14 residues. In nucleotides, the CDR3 is TGTGCCAGCTCACCAACACAGAACACCGGGGAGCTGTTTTTT. Protein product: CASSPTQNTGELFF.

The chain combines TRBV5-4 with TRBJ2-5, with 8 nucleotides matching TRBD2. The CDR3 sequence is 15 residues long. Trimming cost V 4 bases and J 5 bases; bases outside gene matches: 10. Germline CDR1 reads SGHNT; CDR2 reads YYREEE (reference sequence). The CDR3 loop is CASSGYSGGRETQYF. The DNA for the CDR3 is TGTGCCAGCAGCGGATATTCTGGCGGGAGGGAGACCCAGTACTTC.

This sequence joins TRBV2 and TRBJ1-2, with TRBD1 matching 7 bases. Looked up from germline, CDR1 is SNHLY and CDR2 is FYNNEI. CDR3 size: 14 residues. The V gene end was trimmed by 5 bases and the J gene end by 7 bases; junction bases not matched to a gene: 10. This chain's CDR3 is CASSRDSALGGYTF. CDR3 nucleotide sequence: TGTGCCAGCAGTCGGGACAGCGCCTTGGGTGGCTACACCTTC.

V usage is TRBV27 and J usage is TRBJ2-5; 9 bases map to TRBD2. The V gene end was trimmed by 5 bases and the J gene end by 2 bases; junction bases not matched to a gene: 12. The CDR3 runs to 17 residues. Germline V gives CDR1 MNHEY, CDR2 SMNVEV (reference sequence). The CDR3 nucleotides read TGTGCCAGCAGTCCAGGGTTGGGTAGCGGGGGACAAGAGACCCAGTACTTC. Translated, it gives CASSPGLGSGGQETQYF.

The J gene is TRBJ2-1, the V gene TRBV12-5; 8 nucleotides line up with TRBD1. Trimming removed 4 bases from V and 9 bases from J; junction bases left unmatched: 8. The V gene's germline CDR1 is LGHNT and CDR2 FRNRAP. The CDR3 is made up of 14 amino acids. Here the CDR3 DNA reads TGTGCTAGTGGTTCCGGACAGGGTTGGGGTGAGCAGTTCTTC. This translates into CASGSGQGWGEQFF.

The rearrangement links TRBV10-3 to TRBJ2-1; D may be TRBD2 (6 bases). The CDR3 spans 14 residues. Per germline, CDR1 ENHRY and CDR2 SYGVKD. V dropped 8 bases and J dropped 3 bases, with 14 bases sitting between them. For the CDR3, the DNA is TGTGCCATCGGACCGGGACTTAACTACAATGAGCAGTTCTTC. Its protein product is CAIGPGLNYNEQFF.

The rearrangement joins TRBV19 to TRBJ2-1, with 8 bases aligning to TRBD2. J lost 10 bases, V lost 7 bases, and 9 bases had no gene match. CDR1 is LNHDA and CDR2 is SQIVND in the germline V gene (reference sequence). The CDR3 spans 13 residues. The CDR3 reads CASTPGGLREQFF. The CDR3 region has the DNA TGTGCCAGTACTCCGGGGGGGCTTCGAGAGCAGTTCTTC.

The rearrangement links TRBV27 to TRBJ2-7; TRBD1 matches 11 bases. Germline assignment: CDR1 MNHEY and CDR2 SMNVEV (reference sequence). The junction had 9 bases not matched to a gene; V was cut back by 3 bases and J by 2 bases. This CDR3 has 17 amino acids. CDR3 bases: TGTGCCAGCAGTTTTCGGGACAGGGGGAGGCCAGCCTACGAGCAGTACTTC. It yields the protein CASSFRDRGRPAYEQYF.

V and J are TRBV7-9 and TRBJ1-6; a possible D gene is TRBD1 (6 bases). This CDR3 has 16 residues. The V and J ends lost 5 bases and 8 bases respectively, with 19 bases between them. CDR1 and CDR2 (germline): SEHNR, FQNEAQ (reference sequence). CDR3 nucleotide sequence: TGTGCCAGCAGCGCCAGGGGTTTCCAGTTTGATTCACCCCTCCACTTT. Its translation: CASSARGFQFDSPLHF.

In its sample, this clone was seen once. This chain uses TRBV29-1 with TRBJ2-5; 11 positions agree with TRBD2. Unmatched junction bases numbered 18, after V lost 4 bases and J lost 11 bases. This CDR3 region has 16 residues. The germline V gene has CDR1 SQVTM and CDR2 ANQGSEA. The CDR3 reads CSVGGTGTSGSGEQYF. The CDR3 DNA follows: TGCAGCGTTGGGGGTACCGGGACTAGCGGTAGCGGAGAGCAGTACTTC.

The chain combines TRBV10-1 with TRBJ2-1, with 9 nucleotides matching TRBD1. J lost 4 bases, V lost 2 bases, and 12 bases had no gene match. Germline CDR1 is WNHNN and CDR2 is SYGVQD (reference sequence). The CDR3 length is 18 residues. In DNA, the CDR3 is TGCGCCAGCAGTGAGATATGGACAGGGGTTGGGAGGTACAATGAGCAGTTCTTC. This gives the protein CASSEIWTGVGRYNEQFF.

The chain recombines TRBV4-1 with TRBJ2-2, with a weak D call TRBD2 (6 bases). The length of the CDR3 is 16 residues. Germline V gene lookup returns CDR1 MGHRA and CDR2 YSYEKL. The V end lost 2 bases, the J end lost 0 bases, and 10 bases lay between the germline ends. CDR3 amino acids: CASSQTGLANTGELFF. The CDR3 region has the DNA TGCGCCAGCAGCCAAACGGGACTGGCGAACACCGGGGAGCTGTTTTTT.